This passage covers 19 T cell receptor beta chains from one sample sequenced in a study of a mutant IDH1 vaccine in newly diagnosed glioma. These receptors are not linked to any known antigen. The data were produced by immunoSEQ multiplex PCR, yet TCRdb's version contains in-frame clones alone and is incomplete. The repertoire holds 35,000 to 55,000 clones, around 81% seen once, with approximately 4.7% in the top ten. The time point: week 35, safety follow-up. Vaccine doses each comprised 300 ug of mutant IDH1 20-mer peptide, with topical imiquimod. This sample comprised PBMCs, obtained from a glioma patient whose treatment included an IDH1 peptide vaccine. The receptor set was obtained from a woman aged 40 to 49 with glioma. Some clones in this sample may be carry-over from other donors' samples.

CDR3 DNA sequence: TGTGCCAGCAGGCAGGGCACAGATACGCAGTATTTT. Residues: CASRQGTDTQYF. The chain combines TRBV7-9 with TRBJ2-3; D uncertain. There are 12 residues in the CDR3. Germline V gene lookup returns CDR1 SEHNR and CDR2 FQNEAQ (reference sequence). V shed 6 bases and J shed 1 base, with 5 bases lying between them.

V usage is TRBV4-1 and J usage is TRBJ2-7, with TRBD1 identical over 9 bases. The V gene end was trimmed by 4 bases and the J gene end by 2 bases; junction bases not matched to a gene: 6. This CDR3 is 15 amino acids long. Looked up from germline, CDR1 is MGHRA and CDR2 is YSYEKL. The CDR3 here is CASSLNRDRAYEQYF. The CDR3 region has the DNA TGCGCCAGCAGCCTAAACCGGGACAGGGCCTACGAGCAGTACTTC.

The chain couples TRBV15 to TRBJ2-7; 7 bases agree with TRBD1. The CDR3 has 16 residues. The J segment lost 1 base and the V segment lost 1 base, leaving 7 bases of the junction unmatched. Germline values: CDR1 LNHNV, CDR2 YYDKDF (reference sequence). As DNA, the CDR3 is TGTGCCACCAGCAGAGGCACAGGGGCTAAGTCCTACGAGCAGTACTTC. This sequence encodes CATSRGTGAKSYEQYF.

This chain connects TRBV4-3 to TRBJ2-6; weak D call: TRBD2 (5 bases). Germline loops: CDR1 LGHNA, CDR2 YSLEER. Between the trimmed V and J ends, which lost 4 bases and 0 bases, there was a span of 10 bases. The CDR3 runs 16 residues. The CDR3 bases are TGCGCCAGCAGCCCTGCCGGAGGCTCTGGGGCCAACGTCCTGACTTTC. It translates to CASSPAGGSGANVLTF.

The CDR3 DNA reads TGTGCCAGCAGTTTAACAGGGGTAAGCACTGAAGCTTTCTTT. This sequence encodes CASSLTGVSTEAFF. The rearrangement links TRBV27 to TRBJ1-1; TRBD1 aligns across 7 bases. The CDR3 is made up of 14 amino acids. With 2 bases clipped from V and 4 bases from J, the junction kept 4 bases outside the gene matches. From germline, CDR1 is MNHEY and CDR2 SMNVEV (reference sequence).

The CDR3 sequence is CASSPKSGTGSLTGELFF. In nucleotides, the CDR3 is TGTGCCAGCAGTCCCAAATCCGGGACAGGGTCCCTCACCGGGGAGCTGTTTTTT. The V call is TRBV7-8, the J call TRBJ2-2; the match to TRBD1 covers 9 bases. The V gene end was trimmed by 6 bases and the J gene end by 4 bases; junction bases not matched to a gene: 15. The CDR3 runs to 18 residues. Germline V lookup: CDR1 SGHVS, CDR2 FQNEAQ.

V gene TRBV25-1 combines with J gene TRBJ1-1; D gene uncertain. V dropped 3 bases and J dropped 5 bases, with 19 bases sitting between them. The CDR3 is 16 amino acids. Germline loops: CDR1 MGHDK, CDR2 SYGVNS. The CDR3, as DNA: TGTGCCAGCAGTGACTCTCTTCGCGGGGTGGGGACTGAAGCTTTCTTT. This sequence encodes CASSDSLRGVGTEAFF.

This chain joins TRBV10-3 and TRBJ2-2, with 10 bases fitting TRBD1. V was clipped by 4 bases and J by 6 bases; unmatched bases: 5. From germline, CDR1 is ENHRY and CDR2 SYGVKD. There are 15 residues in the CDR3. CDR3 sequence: CAISGGQGRPGELFF. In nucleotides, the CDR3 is TGTGCCATCAGTGGGGGACAGGGGAGACCCGGGGAGCTGTTTTTT.

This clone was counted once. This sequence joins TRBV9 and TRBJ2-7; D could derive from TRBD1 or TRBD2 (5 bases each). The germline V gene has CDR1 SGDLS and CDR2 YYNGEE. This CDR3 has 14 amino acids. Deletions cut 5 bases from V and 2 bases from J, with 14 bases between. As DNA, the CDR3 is TGTGCCAGCAGTGAGACCGGGACCCCCTACGAGCAGTACTTC. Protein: CASSETGTPYEQYF.

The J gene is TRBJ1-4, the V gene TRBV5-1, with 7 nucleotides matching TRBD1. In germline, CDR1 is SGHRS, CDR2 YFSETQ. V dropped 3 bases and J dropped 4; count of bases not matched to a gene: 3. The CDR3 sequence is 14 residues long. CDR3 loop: CASSSDRVNEKLFF. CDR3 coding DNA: TGCGCCAGCAGCTCAGACAGGGTTAATGAAAAACTGTTTTTT.

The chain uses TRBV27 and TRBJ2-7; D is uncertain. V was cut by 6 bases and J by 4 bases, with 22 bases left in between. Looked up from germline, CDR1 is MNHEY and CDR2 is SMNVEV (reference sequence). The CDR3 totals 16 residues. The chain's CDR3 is CASSPRAATPLYEQYF. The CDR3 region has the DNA TGTGCCAGCAGCCCTAGGGCGGCCACCCCCTTATACGAGCAGTACTTC.

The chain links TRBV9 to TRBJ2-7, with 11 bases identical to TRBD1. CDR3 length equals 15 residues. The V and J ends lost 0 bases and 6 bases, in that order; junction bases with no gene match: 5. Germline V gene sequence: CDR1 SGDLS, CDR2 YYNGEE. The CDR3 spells CASSVEGQGVSEQYF. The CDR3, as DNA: TGTGCCAGCAGCGTAGAGGGACAGGGGGTCTCCGAGCAGTACTTC.

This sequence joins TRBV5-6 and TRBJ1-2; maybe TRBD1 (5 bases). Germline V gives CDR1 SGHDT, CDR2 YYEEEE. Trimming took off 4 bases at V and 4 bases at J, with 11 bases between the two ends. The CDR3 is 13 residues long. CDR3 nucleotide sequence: TGTGCCAGCAGCCAACAGGTTAGCTATGGCTACACCTTC. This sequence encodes CASSQQVSYGYTF.

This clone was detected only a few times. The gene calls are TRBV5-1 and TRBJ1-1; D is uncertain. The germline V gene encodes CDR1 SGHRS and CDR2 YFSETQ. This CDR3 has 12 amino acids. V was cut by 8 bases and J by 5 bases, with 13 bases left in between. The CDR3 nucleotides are TGCGCCAGTGGGCCTGAGGGTACTGAAGCTTTCTTT. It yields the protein CASGPEGTEAFF.

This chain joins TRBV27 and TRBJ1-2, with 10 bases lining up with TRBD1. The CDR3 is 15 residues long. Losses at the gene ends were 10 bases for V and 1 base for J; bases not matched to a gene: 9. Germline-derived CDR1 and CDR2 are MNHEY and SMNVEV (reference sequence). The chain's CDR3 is CATLSGTGDNYGYTF. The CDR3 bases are TGTGCCACCCTTTCCGGGACAGGGGATAACTATGGCTACACCTTC.

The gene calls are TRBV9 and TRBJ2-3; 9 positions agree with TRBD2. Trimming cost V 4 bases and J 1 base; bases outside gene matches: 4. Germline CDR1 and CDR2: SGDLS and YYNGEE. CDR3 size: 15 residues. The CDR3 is CASSPWTSGTDTQYF. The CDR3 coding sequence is TGTGCCAGCAGCCCCTGGACTAGCGGCACAGATACGCAGTATTTT.

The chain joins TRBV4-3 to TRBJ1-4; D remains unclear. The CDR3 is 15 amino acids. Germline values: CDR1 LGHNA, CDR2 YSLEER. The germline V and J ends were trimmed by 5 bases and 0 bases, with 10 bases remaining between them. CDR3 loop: CASSLLWATNEKLFF. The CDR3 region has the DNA TGCGCCAGCAGCTTATTATGGGCAACTAATGAAAAACTGTTTTTT.

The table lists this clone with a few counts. As DNA, the CDR3 is TGTGCCAGCAGTCCTCATCTGGAGGGGGCAGGTGAAGGCTACACCTTC. Protein: CASSPHLEGAGEGYTF. V usage is TRBV25-1 and J usage is TRBJ1-2, with TRBD1 matching over 7 bases. Germline trimming cut 5 bases from V and 8 bases from J; bases unmatched to any gene: 17. Germline V gives CDR1 MGHDK, CDR2 SYGVNS. CDR3 length equals 16 residues.

The CDR3 nucleotides read TGTGCCAGCAGCACGAGGGGGGGGTATACGCAGTATTTT. Its translation is CASSTRGGYTQYF. This rearrangement joins TRBV28 to TRBJ2-3; the D gene is possibly TRBD2 (7 bases). Germline values: CDR1 MDHEN, CDR2 SYDVKM. Trimming pared 6 bases from V and 7 bases from J, leaving 14 bases between. The CDR3 is 13 residues long.